These T cell receptor beta chains were read from a single sample in a study of shared clonotypes between healthy human individuals. Libraries were prepared by immunoSEQ multiplex PCR; TCRdb keeps only in-frame clonotypes and omits some of them. Of approximately 2,000,000 clones listed, about 94% were seen once; the top ten hold about 1.6%. Sequenced: naive CD8+ T cells from PBMCs. The receptors derive from a man between 18 and 29 years old in good health. Some clones in this sample may be carry-over from other donors' samples. Each CDR3 is given with its conserved first and last residue. D genes are given only for firm matches. A row's size may be missing; if present it is once, few, many or a size class.

cdr3_nt,cdr3_aa,clone_size,j_call,d_call,v_call
TGCGCCAGCAGCTTGGTTAGCAAAGATGAGCAGTTCTTC,CASSLVSKDEQFF,-,TRBJ2-1,-,TRBV5-1
TGCGCCAGCAGCCAGGAGGATTTGAGCAATCAGCCCCAGCATTTT,CASSQEDLSNQPQHF,once,TRBJ1-5,-,TRBV4-1
TGTGCCAGCAGCCAATCGATTGCAGGACCCCTTGGCTACACCTTC,CASSQSIAGPLGYTF,-,TRBJ1-2,-,TRBV14
TGTGCCAGCAGGGGGACTAGCGGCACAGATACGCAGTATTTT,CASRGTSGTDTQYF,-,TRBJ2-3,TRBD2,TRBV6-5
TGTGCCAGTAGTACCTATATACTGTCAACTAACTATGGCTACACCTTC,CASSTYILSTNYGYTF,-,TRBJ1-2,-,TRBV19
TGCAGCGTTTTATGGAGCGGGAGGGCCGGCGAGCAGTACTTC,CSVLWSGRAGEQYF,-,TRBJ2-7,TRBD2,TRBV29-1
TGTGCCAGCAGTGTAAATATGCGGGAGACCCAGTACTTC,CASSVNMRETQYF,-,TRBJ2-5,-,TRBV6-4
TGTGCCAGCAGCTTGGCTAGCGGGAATGAGCAGTTCTTC,CASSLASGNEQFF,-,TRBJ2-1,TRBD2,TRBV5-5
TGTGCCAGCATTGCCGAGAACACCGGGGAGCTGTTTTTT,CASIAENTGELFF,once,TRBJ2-2,-,TRBV2
TGTGCCAGCTCACCCCCGACTAGCGGGAGAACTTACAATGAGCAGTTCTTC,CASSPPTSGRTYNEQFF,once,TRBJ2-1,TRBD2,TRBV18
TGTGCCAGCAGCCCCTTTATCGGGGAAGAGGTACGCGAGCAGTACTTC,CASSPFIGEEVREQYF,-,TRBJ2-7,-,TRBV14
TGCAGCGTAATAACCGGGACAGGTAGCGTAGAGCAGTACTTC,CSVITGTGSVEQYF,-,TRBJ2-7,TRBD1,TRBV29-1
TGTGCCAGCAGTCCCCGCCAGGGGGGGGCAGATACGCAGTATTTT,CASSPRQGGADTQYF,once,TRBJ2-3,-,TRBV6-1
TGTGCCAGCAGCTTAGCGCGGTTGGGGGAAATCAACACCGGGGAGCTGTTTTTT,CASSLARLGEINTGELFF,-,TRBJ2-2,-,TRBV7-8
TGTGCCAGCAGTTTCGGGTCTTACAATGAGCAGTTCTTC,CASSFGSYNEQFF,-,TRBJ2-1,-,TRBV27
TGTGCCAGCAGCCAAAATCTAGCGGGAGTCGAAACGTATGAGCAGTTCTTC,CASSQNLAGVETYEQFF,-,TRBJ2-1,TRBD2,TRBV7-8
TGTGCCAGCAGTTTAAGGAATGGGGGGACTGAAGCTTTCTTT,CASSLRNGGTEAFF,-,TRBJ1-1,-,TRBV28
TGTGCCAGCAGTTTAAATAGGGGAACTGAAGCTTTCTTT,CASSLNRGTEAFF,-,TRBJ1-1,-,TRBV27
TGTGCCAGCTCACCTCCCAAAGTTACCCTCACAGATACGCAGTATTTT,CASSPPKVTLTDTQYF,-,TRBJ2-3,-,TRBV18
TGTGCCAGCAGTCCCGCCGGGGCCTTCTCCTACAATGAGCAGTTCTTC,CASSPAGAFSYNEQFF,-,TRBJ2-1,-,TRBV6-4
TGTGCCAGCAGCGTAGTCGGGACGACTATTGACTTCAACACTGAAGCTTTCTTT,CASSVVGTTIDFNTEAFF,-,TRBJ1-1,-,TRBV9
TGTGCCAGCAGTGACCGCAGGGAGAGGGCCTACGAGCAGTACTTC,CASSDRRERAYEQYF,-,TRBJ2-7,-,TRBV2
TGTGCCAGCAGCGTCCCACTAGCGGGAGGGAAGGCCGGGGAGCTGTTTTTT,CASSVPLAGGKAGELFF,-,TRBJ2-2,TRBD2,TRBV9
TGTGCCAGCAGCTTACTTTACACAGATACGCAGTATTTT,CASSLLYTDTQYF,-,TRBJ2-3,-,TRBV7-3
TGCGCCAGCAGCCAAGCCTTACTGCCGGCGGGAGGTGGCAATGAGCAGTTCTTC,CASSQALLPAGGGNEQFF,-,TRBJ2-1,TRBD2,TRBV4-1
TGTGCCAGCAGCTTACAGGCGGGAGGGCCGAGAGATACGCAGTATTTT,CASSLQAGGPRDTQYF,once,TRBJ2-3,TRBD2,TRBV7-9
TGTGCCAGCAGCGTATCCGGCGGCTACGAGCAGTACTTC,CASSVSGGYEQYF,once,TRBJ2-7,-,TRBV9
TGTGCCACCTCGAGACCCCCCGAGCAGTACTTC,CATSRPPEQYF,-,TRBJ2-7,-,TRBV27
TGTGCCATCAGTGCGGGCAGATTGAACACTGAAGCTTTCTTT,CAISAGRLNTEAFF,-,TRBJ1-1,-,TRBV10-3
TGTGCCAGCAGTTTCTCCCTAGGGGCCGGGGAGCTGTTTTTT,CASSFSLGAGELFF,-,TRBJ2-2,-,TRBV28
TGTGCCAGCAGTTACTCATCGGGGGTTTTTATCAATGAGCAGTTCTTC,CASSYSSGVFINEQFF,-,TRBJ2-1,-,TRBV6-5
TGTGCCAGCAGCGATCTCTACGAGCAGTACTTC,CASSDLYEQYF,-,TRBJ2-7,-,TRBV7-9
TGTGCCAGCAGCTTAGCCGGGTTGGGCACTGAAGCTTTCTTT,CASSLAGLGTEAFF,once,TRBJ1-1,-,TRBV13
TGTGCCAGCAGCCACAGCGGGAGCTCCTACGAGCAGTACTTC,CASSHSGSSYEQYF,-,TRBJ2-7,TRBD2,TRBV4-2
TGTGCCATCAGCGGACAGGGTTTGAATCGGGGCTACACCTTC,CAISGQGLNRGYTF,-,TRBJ1-2,TRBD1,TRBV10-3
TGTGCCAGCAGTTACCTTGGACTAGCGGGAGACGAGCAGTACTTC,CASSYLGLAGDEQYF,-,TRBJ2-7,TRBD2,TRBV6-5
TGTGCCAGCAGCGCCGGGACAGGGGCTTTCTCTGGAAACACCATATATTTT,CASSAGTGAFSGNTIYF,-,TRBJ1-3,TRBD1,TRBV9
TGTGCCACGGGACAGAGGGGCACTGAAGCTTTCTTT,CATGQRGTEAFF,-,TRBJ1-1,TRBD1,TRBV19
TGTGCCAGCAGGGGACCCTTCTACGAGCAGTACTTC,CASRGPFYEQYF,-,TRBJ2-7,-,TRBV27
TGTGCCAGCAGTGAAGCGGGCCTAGCGGGACTTTACAATGAGCAGTTCTTC,CASSEAGLAGLYNEQFF,-,TRBJ2-1,TRBD2,TRBV6-1
TGTGCCAGCAGTTTAGTATTCGTGGTTGGCGGGAGCCCTGAGCAGTTCTTC,CASSLVFVVGGSPEQFF,-,TRBJ2-1,TRBD2,TRBV27
TGTGCCAGCAGCCCACAACCTCAGGGGCCCACCGGGGAGCTGTTTTTT,CASSPQPQGPTGELFF,-,TRBJ2-2,-,TRBV9
TGCGCCAGCAGTCCGGGACACGGGAACACTGAAGCTTTCTTT,CASSPGHGNTEAFF,-,TRBJ1-1,-,TRBV4-3
TGTGCCAGCAGTTTTCGGGGCTACGAGCAGTACTTC,CASSFRGYEQYF,-,TRBJ2-7,-,TRBV28